This T cell receptor beta chain stems from a study of T cells after yellow fever vaccination. For the study at large: Fractions low in cell number were prepared with SMART-Seq v4 Ultra Low Input. Findings and limits, study-wide: Booster sampling recovered most clones from primary vaccination (96% CD4, approximately 88% CD8).

Trimming removed 1 base from V and 0 bases from J, with 13 bases in between. This CDR3 region has 18 residues. The V gene's germline CDR1 is SEHNR and CDR2 FQNEAQ (reference sequence). Turning to this clonotype: Antigen unknown.

5'RACE template switching generated TCR cDNA, adding a universal primer site and UMIs. Using its own MiXCR run on the 5' RACE reads, TCRdb lists one record per CDR3 protein. Among 170,000 or so distinct CDR3 sequences listed, about 6.2% were seen once. The clonotype was recovered from a man between 18 and 35 years old who received the YFV17D yellow fever vaccine. The sample here was CD4+ T cells sorted from PBMCs, taken on the day of the first yellow fever vaccination. V and J are TRBV7-9 and TRBJ2-6; no clear D gene. DNA for the CDR3: TGTGCCAGCAGCTTAGGGGTTGGACCGACCTCTGGGGCCAACGTCCTGACTTTC. This sequence encodes CASSLGVGPTSGANVLTF.